This T cell receptor (beta chain) originates from a study of radiation and T cells in renal cell carcinoma. CDR1 and CDR2 from the germline V gene are MDHEN and SYDVKM. CDR3 size: 16 residues. J was trimmed by 1 base and V by 5 bases; bases with no gene match: 8. Sequenced by immunoSEQ multiplex PCR; TCRdb stores in-frame clones only, minus some. Here the sample spans some 97,000 clones, roughly 82% being singletons. Time point given: blood 4 weeks post-SBRT, at nephrectomy. This sample's treatment: 15 Gy SBRT to primary tumor, nephrectomy 4 weeks later. The tumor was a clear cell renal cell carcinoma.

The chain is built from TRBV28 and TRBJ2-5; 9 nucleotides match TRBD2. The sequence was obtained from a man aged 55 to 69 with renal cell carcinoma. The input for sequencing was blood, taken from a patient whose treatment included radiotherapy and nephrectomy. As DNA, the CDR3 is TGTGCCAGCAGTCCCTTGACTAGCGGACCCCAAGAGACCCAGTACTTC. Residues: CASSPLTSGPQETQYF.